The 14 T cell receptor beta chains given below trace back to one sample, sequenced in a study of OX40 agonist ivuxolimab in advanced cancers. The method was immunoSEQ multiplex PCR; TCRdb's version includes in-frame clones alone and lacks a portion of them. Of 15,000 to 20,000 clones detected, roughly 91% appear once; the ten largest clones hold 49%. Here the sequenced sample was CD4+ or CD8+ T cells sorted from blood, taken in a trial of the OX40 agonist ivuxolimab. These receptors were taken from an adult with an advanced solid tumor such as melanoma, head and neck, liver or kidney cancer.

This clone appeared a single time. The rearrangement links TRBV13 to TRBJ1-1; unclear D gene. Germline V gene data show CDR1 as PRHDT and CDR2 as FYEKMQ (reference sequence). The CDR3 totals 12 residues. Trimming cost V 5 bases and J 6 bases, with 10 bases left between them. CDR3 sequence (DNA): TGTGCCAGCAGCCTCGATATCGCTGAAGCTTTCTTT. Translating gives CASSLDIAEAFF.

The J gene is TRBJ2-2, the V gene TRBV15, with D hard to call. Looked up from germline, CDR1 is LNHNV and CDR2 is YYDKDF (reference sequence). Trimming removed 1 base from V and 0 bases from J, with 15 bases in between. This CDR3 contains 18 residues. CDR3 in amino acids: CATSRGPRVLPNTGELFF. The CDR3, as DNA: TGTGCCACCAGCAGAGGACCCCGGGTTCTTCCGAACACCGGGGAGCTGTTTTTT.

This chain joins TRBV11-2 and TRBJ2-1; tentatively, D is TRBD1 (5 bases). CDR1 and CDR2 (germline): SGHAT, FQNNGV. This CDR3 has 13 residues. V dropped 7 bases and J dropped 5 bases, with 12 bases sitting between them. The CDR3 DNA sequence: TGTGCCAGCAACTCAGACAGCGACAATGAGCAGTTCTTC. It specifies CASNSDSDNEQFF. Supplemented by reference TRBV11-2 and TRBJ2-1, the full variable domain reads EAGVAQSPRYKIIEKRQSVAFWCNPISGHATLYWYQQILGQGPKLLIQFQNNGVVDDSQLPKDRFSAERLKGVDSTLKIQPAKLEDSAVYLCASNSDSDNEQFFGPGTRLTVL.

This clone was observed once. The chain is built from TRBV7-2 and TRBJ2-3; D is unclear. The CDR3 loop spans 16 amino acids. V was pared by 3 bases and J by 3 bases, with 16 bases between. Germline V gene sequence: CDR1 SGHTA, CDR2 FQGNSA. CDR3 sequence reads: CASSFQQVYRTDTQYF. The CDR3 DNA is TGTGCCAGCAGCTTCCAGCAAGTCTATCGGACAGATACGCAGTATTTT.

This chain uses TRBV6-5 with TRBJ2-3, with 8 bases lining up with TRBD2. V was clipped by 8 bases and J by 0 bases; unmatched bases: 7. This CDR3 region has 15 residues. CDR1 MNHEY and CDR2 SVGAGI come from the germline V gene. The CDR3 nucleotides read TGTGCCAGCGGCTTCTCTAGCGGGAGCACAGATACGCAGTATTTT. Translation: CASGFSSGSTDTQYF.

The chain employs TRBV27 and TRBJ2-7; D may be TRBD1 or TRBD2 (5 bases each). The CDR3 has 13 residues. V dropped 5 bases and J dropped 4 bases, with 12 bases sitting between them. Germline V lookup: CDR1 MNHEY, CDR2 SMNVEV (reference sequence). This CDR3 reads CASSGRDEYEQYF. CDR3 DNA sequence: TGTGCCAGCAGTGGCCGGGACGAGTACGAGCAGTACTTC.

The chain carries TRBV11-3 and TRBJ2-7; TRBD2 might be the D (5 bases). Per germline, CDR1 SGHNT and CDR2 YENEEA. The V end was cut by 1 base, the J end by 6 bases, with 7 bases between. This CDR3 comprises 12 residues. The DNA for the CDR3 is TGTGCCAGCAGCTTAGTGAGGGTCGAGCAGTACTTC. It translates to CASSLVRVEQYF.

The chain recombines TRBV11-3 with TRBJ1-2, with D unclear. V shed 5 bases and J shed 4 bases, with 8 bases lying between them. The CDR3 is made up of 12 amino acids. The germline V gene encodes CDR1 SGHNT and CDR2 YENEEA. The CDR3 region has the DNA TGTGCCAGCAGCGAATCGGGCTATGGCTACACCTTC. It codes for CASSESGYGYTF.

This clone is deemed medium-sized. The V gene is TRBV27, the J gene TRBJ1-5; 10 bases align to TRBD1. From germline, CDR1 is MNHEY and CDR2 SMNVEV (reference sequence). V lost 6 bases, J lost 6 bases, and 5 bases stayed unmatched. CDR3 size: 14 residues. The CDR3 sequence: CASRDRGPGQPQHF. Here the CDR3 DNA reads TGTGCCAGCAGAGACAGGGGGCCAGGTCAGCCCCAGCATTTT.

The chain couples TRBV9 to TRBJ1-5, with 8 bases fitting TRBD1. J gave up 4 bases and V 0 bases, and 24 bases lay outside the gene matches. CDR3 length: 22 amino acids. The germline CDR1 and CDR2 sequences are SGDLS and YYNGEE. CDR3 DNA: TGTGCCAGCAGCGTAGAAGGGGCTCCATCTGGGGGCATCCAGGGGGCAAATCAGCCCCAGCATTTT. Amino acids: CASSVEGAPSGGIQGANQPQHF.

This clone was counted once. The CDR3 loop is CASSSLPAQGKRVYEQYF. CDR3 DNA: TGCGCCAGCAGCTCCTTACCTGCCCAGGGTAAAAGGGTCTACGAGCAGTACTTC. J is TRBJ2-7 and V is TRBV5-1; possibly TRBD1 for D (5 bases). In germline, CDR1 is SGHRS, CDR2 YFSETQ. V lost 3 bases to trimming and J lost 3 bases, with 25 bases between them. CDR3 length: 18 amino acids.

The chain recombines TRBV28 with TRBJ2-7; no definite D call. The V end was cut by 7 bases, the J end by 7 bases, with 23 bases between. The germline gives CDR1 MDHEN, CDR2 SYDVKM. The CDR3 length is 15 residues. The CDR3, as DNA: TGTGCCAGCAACCAGTTGGCGGAACCTACGAGGGAGCAGTACTTC. Its protein is CASNQLAEPTREQYF.

The genes are TRBV10-3 and TRBJ2-7, with D maybe TRBD2 (5 bases). V gave up 0 bases and J gave up 7 bases, with 10 bases separating them. Germline values: CDR1 ENHRY, CDR2 SYGVKD. There are 13 residues in the CDR3. DNA for the CDR3: TGTGCCATCAGTGAGTCGACTAACGTAGAGCAGTACTTC. It yields the protein CAISESTNVEQYF.

The J gene is TRBJ2-5, the V gene TRBV6-4, with 9 bases matching TRBD1. CDR3 length: 19 amino acids. The germline CDR1 and CDR2 sequences are MRHNA and SNTAGT. J lost 2 bases, V lost 0 bases, and 13 bases had no gene match. The CDR3 bases are TGTGCCAGCAGTGACTCGAATAACAGGGGGCGAATGAATCAAGAGACCCAGTACTTC. It yields the protein CASSDSNNRGRMNQETQYF.